The rows below give T cell receptor beta chains drawn from one sample of a study of T cell responses to AZD1222 COVID-19 vaccine. Clones were sequenced by immunoSEQ multiplex PCR, and TCRdb holds only the in-frame ones, with some missing. The sample contains about 110,000 clones, about 93% of which appear only once. Specimen: peripheral blood, collected 28 days after the second AZD1222 dose. The receptors were gathered from an adult who received the AZD1222 COVID-19 vaccine. Each CDR3 is given without its conserved first and last residue. A D gene is named only where the DNA matches it firmly.

V: TRBV10-1; D: .; CDR3: ASSEGAVGNEQF
V: TRBV5-4; D: .; CDR3: ASSLLREQY
V: TRBV10-3; D: .; CDR3: AISELAGDSTEAF
V: TRBV19; D: .; CDR3: ASSIDVGADTQY
V: TRBV7-9; D: TRBD2; CDR3: ASSPRVAGRQETQY
V: TRBV19; D: .; CDR3: ASSSSGTPSGNTIY
V: TRBV18; D: .; CDR3: ASSPPPEDTQY
V: TRBV6-2/TRBV6-3; D: TRBD1; CDR3: ASSYSTGGTGELF
V: TRBV5-4; D: TRBD1; CDR3: ASSTDRVGTEAF
V: TRBV3-1/TRBV3-2; D: .; CDR3: ASSQAGVGNQPQH
V: TRBV3-1/TRBV3-2; D: TRBD2; CDR3: ASSQEVGGGANEQF
V: TRBV27; D: TRBD1; CDR3: ASSLGGQGAREQY
V: TRBV12-3/TRBV12-4; D: .; CDR3: ASRLDSYTEAF
V: TRBV30; D: TRBD1; CDR3: AERGQGNSPLH
V: TRBV6-2/TRBV6-3; D: TRBD1; CDR3: ASSSGTGGVGWGNQPQH
V: TRBV5-8; D: TRBD1; CDR3: ASSQGLMGQGYQPQH
V: TRBV19; D: .; CDR3: ASSIGMGFEAF
V: TRBV7-2; D: .; CDR3: ASSLARRIAAYNEQF
V: TRBV5-1; D: .; CDR3: ASSLKTGTGYT
V: TRBV13; D: .; CDR3: ASSLGREQETQY
V: TRBV6-5; D: .; CDR3: ASRISYEQY
V: TRBV29-1; D: TRBD2; CDR3: SVGLAGTTGELF
V: TRBV19; D: .; CDR3: ASSIQGRIAKNIQY
V: TRBV6-2/TRBV6-3; D: .; CDR3: ASSSKEKLF
V: TRBV24-1; D: TRBD1; CDR3: ATSPGGLNYGYT
V: TRBV7-8; D: TRBD2; CDR3: ASSLGSLSGSLSYEQY
V: TRBV6-5; D: .; CDR3: ASSYSPTGYEKLF
V: TRBV3-1/TRBV3-2; D: .; CDR3: ASSQNRAQGNTIY
V: TRBV3-1/TRBV3-2; D: .; CDR3: ASSHALPLNYGYT